This TCR beta chain derives from a study of blood T cells in healthy people across ages. Points from the study as a whole: The unsorted PBMCs prevented any conclusive comparison of naive versus antigen-experienced cells. Underestimates were what the diversity estimates from one million T cells were considered to be.

For the second PCR, which ran for about 6 to 12 cycles, a sample-barcoded 5' primer and a J-beta primer mix were used. A template-switch adaptor with 12 random nucleotides tagged each cDNA molecule. TCRdb processed the 5' RACE reads anew with MiXCR; each CDR3 protein has one entry. Counted here are fewer than 700,000 distinct CDR3 sequences, around 41% occurring once; the ten biggest clones make up approximately 29%. About this clonotype: Its antigen is not identified.

V was cut by 5 bases and J by 0 bases, with 8 bases left in between. CDR1 is SEHNR and CDR2 is FQNEAQ in the germline V gene (reference sequence). This CDR3 has 14 amino acids. The chain uses TRBV7-9 and TRBJ2-4; TRBD2 might be the D (5 bases). The source is a man at least 80 years old in good health. The specimen sequenced was blood. CDR3 sequence: CASSPGEAKNIQYF. CDR3 nucleotide sequence: TGTGCCAGCAGCCCCGGGGAAGCCAAAAACATTCAGTACTTC. Full variable domain (rest looked up from reference TRBV7-9 and TRBJ2-4): DTGVSQNPRHKITKRGQNVTFRCDPISEHNRLYWYRQTLGQGPEFLTYFQNEAQLEKSRLLSDRFSAERPKGSFSTLEIQRTEQGDSAMYLCASSPGEAKNIQYFGAGTRLSVL.